This entry lists 20 T cell receptor beta chains sequenced from one sample in a study of cytomegalovirus exposure and HLA in healthy donors. The primer mix had 60 Vbeta and 13 Jbeta primers. Assay used: immunoSEQ multiplex PCR; TCRdb lists only in-frame clones, some missing. Across around 52,000 clones, the top ten clones capture approximately 11% of the sample. Sequences were obtained from PBMCs. Every receptor here comes from a woman in her 50s in good health and CMV-seropositive.

The rearrangement uses TRBV27 and TRBJ1-5, with 9 bases fitting TRBD1. Germline V CDR1 and CDR2: MNHEY, SMNVEV (reference sequence). This CDR3 contains 17 residues. Trimming at V came to 10 bases and at J to 1 base, leaving 14 bases not matched to a gene. In DNA form, the CDR3 reads TGTGCCACCAACCCGTCCGGGACAGGGTCGAGCAATCAGCCCCAGCATTTT. This gives the protein CATNPSGTGSSNQPQHF.

This rearrangement joins TRBV19 to TRBJ2-2; 7 bases are a match to TRBD1. Germline V gives CDR1 LNHDA, CDR2 SQIVND (reference sequence). CDR3 length: 14 residues. J gave up 5 bases and V 2 bases, and 2 bases lay outside the gene matches. CDR3 DNA sequence: TGTGCCAGTAGTATATCAGGGGGAACCGGGGAGCTGTTTTTT. This codes for CASSISGGTGELFF.

The chain employs TRBV7-9 and TRBJ1-4; a possible D gene is TRBD1 (5 bases). Germline V CDR1 and CDR2: SEHNR, FQNEAQ (reference sequence). V dropped 3 bases and J dropped 8 bases, with 13 bases sitting between them. The CDR3 length is 14 residues. The CDR3 protein is CASSFLAGWEKLFF. In DNA form, the CDR3 reads TGTGCCAGCAGCTTTTTAGCAGGGTGGGAAAAACTGTTTTTT.

The chain links TRBV30 to TRBJ2-7; weak D call: TRBD2 (5 bases). Looked up from germline, CDR1 is GTSNPN and CDR2 is SVGIG (reference sequence). The CDR3 is made up of 12 amino acids. The V gene lost 8 bases and the J gene lost 2 bases, with 13 bases spanning the gap. The CDR3 DNA is TGTGCCCAATCTGAGGGCGCCTACGAGCAGTACTTC. Amino acids: CAQSEGAYEQYF.

The chain recombines TRBV10-3 with TRBJ1-1; 9 bases align to TRBD1. Germline lookup yields CDR1 ENHRY and CDR2 SYGVKD. The V and J ends lost 9 bases and 4 bases, in that order; junction bases with no gene match: 9. The CDR3 extends over 14 amino acids. The CDR3 region has the DNA TGTGCCATATCACGACAGGGGGTAAGCACTGAAGCTTTCTTT. Its protein product is CAISRQGVSTEAFF.

The genes are TRBV6-5 and TRBJ2-1, with 9 bases that match TRBD2. Germline loops: CDR1 MNHEY, CDR2 SVGAGI. Trimming took 6 bases from V and 9 from J; bases not matched to a gene: 12. The CDR3 has 15 amino acids. CDR3 sequence: CASSSPGTSIGEQFF. The CDR3 region has the DNA TGTGCCAGCAGCAGCCCCGGGACTAGCATCGGTGAGCAGTTCTTC.

This rearrangement joins TRBV28 to TRBJ1-2; D gene uncertain. Germline values: CDR1 MDHEN, CDR2 SYDVKM. This CDR3 has 12 residues. Trimming took 5 bases from V and 8 from J, leaving 12 bases between them. CDR3 region: CASSPIVFGYTF. The CDR3 nucleotides are TGTGCCAGCAGTCCAATAGTGTTCGGCTACACCTTC.

The chain combines TRBV27 with TRBJ1-2, with a possible D match to TRBD1 (5 bases). V lost 5 bases and J lost 4, with 17 bases in between. The CDR3 consists of 15 residues. The germline V gene has CDR1 MNHEY and CDR2 SMNVEV (reference sequence). Here the CDR3 DNA reads TGTGCCAGCAGTCCATCGAGGACACTAAGCTATGGCTACACCTTC. It codes for CASSPSRTLSYGYTF.

The V and J genes are TRBV7-8 and TRBJ2-1; D ambiguous. Germline assignment: CDR1 SGHVS and CDR2 FQNEAQ. The CDR3 spans 14 residues. V was trimmed by 5 bases and J by 7 bases, leaving 15 bases between them. The CDR3 DNA reads as TGTGCCAGCAGCCCCAGATGGCAGATTAATGAGCAGTTCTTC. Translation: CASSPRWQINEQFF.

The V gene is TRBV5-1, the J gene TRBJ1-5; D is unclear. Per the germline V gene, CDR1 is SGHRS and CDR2 is YFSETQ. CDR3 length: 15 residues. The V end was cut by 1 base, the J end by 4 bases, with 12 bases between. CDR3 coding DNA: TGCGCCAGCAGCTTGAACGGAGGCTTGAATCAGCCCCAGCATTTT. Encoded protein: CASSLNGGLNQPQHF.

The chain uses TRBV13 and TRBJ1-1; D unclear. V lost 5 bases and J 10 bases, leaving 20 bases between the germline ends. CDR1 and CDR2 (germline): PRHDT, FYEKMQ (reference sequence). The CDR3 has 14 amino acids. The CDR3 protein is CASSTPAREWAAFF. The CDR3 bases are TGTGCCAGCAGCACCCCCGCGAGGGAGTGGGCAGCTTTCTTT.

The rearrangement links TRBV7-2 to TRBJ2-3, with 9 bases aligning to TRBD2. The CDR3 runs to 16 residues. V gave up 4 bases and J gave up 4 bases; unmatched junction bases: 9. Germline V gene lookup returns CDR1 SGHTA and CDR2 FQGNSA. This CDR3 reads CASSSALAGQADTQYF. The CDR3 coding sequence is TGTGCCAGCAGCTCCGCCCTAGCGGGGCAGGCAGATACGCAGTATTTT.

This sequence joins TRBV9 and TRBJ2-3, with D possibly TRBD2 on 6 matching bases. This CDR3 region has 17 residues. Germline lookup yields CDR1 SGDLS and CDR2 YYNGEE. The germline V and J ends were trimmed by 0 bases and 3 bases, with 17 bases remaining between them. This CDR3 reads CASSVVGSGLGTDTQYF. The CDR3 nucleotides read TGTGCCAGCAGCGTAGTAGGGTCGGGACTTGGAACAGATACGCAGTATTTT.

This chain uses TRBV29-1 with TRBJ1-6, with TRBD1 matching over 7 bases. J lost 6 bases, V lost 8 bases, and 4 bases had no gene match. The CDR3 extends over 12 amino acids. Germline-derived CDR1 and CDR2 are SQVTM and ANQGSEA. This CDR3 reads CSPGQPNSPLHF. DNA for the CDR3: TGCAGCCCGGGACAGCCTAATTCACCCCTCCACTTT.

The chain carries TRBV10-1 and TRBJ2-1, with 16 bases fitting TRBD2. Germline V gene lookup returns CDR1 WNHNN and CDR2 SYGVQD (reference sequence). This CDR3 has 16 residues. V trimming: 5 bases; J trimming: 7 bases; junction bases outside the gene matches: 5. DNA of the CDR3: TGCGCCAGCAGTCTGGGACTAGCGGGAGGGAGGAATGAGCAGTTCTTC. Protein product: CASSLGLAGGRNEQFF.

The chain is built from TRBV18 and TRBJ2-2, with D hard to call. The CDR3 spans 13 residues. Germline CDR1 and CDR2: KGHSH and LQKENI. V shed 6 bases and J shed 7 bases, with 12 bases lying between them. Here the CDR3 DNA reads TGTGCCAGCTCCCGCGATTGGAGCGGGGAGCTGTTTTTT. It encodes CASSRDWSGELFF. Together with reference TRBV18 and TRBJ2-2, the CDR3 gives the full variable domain: NAGVMQNPRHLVRRRGQEARLRCSPMKGHSHVYWYRQLPEEGLKFMVYLQKENIIDESGMPKERFSAEFPKEGPSILRIQQVVRGDSAAYFCASSRDWSGELFFGEGSRLTVL.

This clone is labeled medium-sized based on frequency. The rearrangement links TRBV30 to TRBJ2-7, with D possibly TRBD1 on 5 matching bases. Trimming stripped 0 bases from V and 6 bases from J, with 9 bases between. Germline V gives CDR1 GTSNPN, CDR2 SVGIG (reference sequence). The CDR3 runs 12 residues. This CDR3 reads CAWSVGAPEQYF. CDR3 nucleotides: TGTGCCTGGAGTGTTGGGGCCCCCGAGCAGTACTTC.

The V and J genes are TRBV5-4 and TRBJ2-1, with 7 bases matching TRBD2. This CDR3 has 15 amino acids. V shed 4 bases and J 2 bases; nucleotides not matched to a gene: 6. Germline assignment: CDR1 SGHNT and CDR2 YYREEE (reference sequence). In DNA, the CDR3 is TGTGCCAGCAGCACCCCGGGACTAACCTACAATGAGCAGTTCTTC. It translates to CASSTPGLTYNEQFF.

In nucleotides, the CDR3 is TGTGCCAGTAGTAACGGCCTAGCGGGAGTCTCTGGGGCCAACGTCCTGACTTTC. This translates into CASSNGLAGVSGANVLTF. This chain uses TRBV19 with TRBJ2-6, with 10 positions matching TRBD2. The ends lost 4 bases at V and 0 bases at J; junction bases unmatched: 6. Germline CDR1 is LNHDA and CDR2 is SQIVND (reference sequence). CDR3 length: 18 residues.

The rearrangement links TRBV18 to TRBJ2-2; TRBD1 aligns across 10 bases. V lost 3 bases, J lost 4 bases, and 5 bases stayed unmatched. From germline, CDR1 is KGHSH and CDR2 LQKENI. CDR3 length: 16 amino acids. This CDR3 reads CASSPGQGQGTGELFF. CDR3 nucleotides: TGTGCCAGCTCACCGGGACAGGGGCAAGGCACCGGGGAGCTGTTTTTT.